One sample yielded the 27 T cell receptor beta chains listed below, sequenced in a study of blood T cell repertoires in COVID-19. Profiling relied on immunoSEQ multiplex PCR, and the TCRdb table lists in-frame clones only, not all of them. The table shows 57,000 or so clones, with about 78% occurring only once. The sequencing input was peripheral blood. All receptors come from a man aged 50 or older with active or convalescent COVID-19.

For this clone: Distinct nucleotide sequences in the sample also encode this CDR3. The chain combines TRBV4-1 with TRBJ2-1, with a weak D call TRBD2 (5 bases). In germline, CDR1 is MGHRA, CDR2 YSYEKL. V lost 0 bases and J lost 0, with 12 bases in between. CDR3 size: 17 residues. CDR3 nucleotide sequence: TGCGCCAGCAGCCAAGAGGGTCGTGGGAGCTCCTACAATGAGCAGTTCTTC. It specifies CASSQEGRGSSYNEQFF.

This chain connects TRBV3-1 (or the pseudogene TRBV3-2) to TRBJ1-5; 7 bases align to TRBD1. The germline CDR1 and CDR2 sequences are LGHDT and YNNKEL (reference sequence). Unmatched junction bases numbered 10, after V lost 5 bases and J lost 9 bases. The CDR3 sequence is 14 residues long. The CDR3 bases are TGTGCCAGCAGCGAGGGACAGTCTCGGGCGCCCCAGCATTTT. It codes for CASSEGQSRAPQHF.

V gene TRBV30 combines with J gene TRBJ2-5, with 9 bases that match TRBD1. Germline CDR1 reads GTSNPN; CDR2 reads SVGIG (reference sequence). CDR3 length: 15 amino acids. V lost 1 base and J lost 0; bases outside the gene matches: 3. The CDR3 loop is CAWSGTGGNQETQYF. The CDR3 nucleotides read TGTGCCTGGAGTGGAACAGGGGGCAACCAAGAGACCCAGTACTTC.

The chain carries TRBV11-2 and TRBJ2-1, with D uncertain. The CDR3 runs 15 residues. CDR1 SGHAT and CDR2 FQNNGV come from the germline V gene. V lost 1 base, J lost 3 bases, and 10 bases lay in between. CDR3 DNA: TGTGCCAGCAGCTTAGGAAGCGTCTTCTACAATGAGCAGTTCTTC. Amino acids: CASSLGSVFYNEQFF. Using reference TRBV11-2 and TRBJ2-1 for the parts outside the CDR3, the full variable domain is EAGVAQSPRYKIIEKRQSVAFWCNPISGHATLYWYQQILGQGPKLLIQFQNNGVVDDSQLPKDRFSAERLKGVDSTLKIQPAKLEDSAVYLCASSLGSVFYNEQFFGPGTRLTVL.

CDR3 protein: CASRKDGGLAHYNEQFF. In nucleotides, the CDR3 is TGTGCCAGCAGGAAGGACGGGGGACTAGCGCATTACAATGAGCAGTTCTTC. The V call is TRBV2, the J call TRBJ2-1; 10 nucleotides line up with TRBD2. Trimming took 6 bases from V and 4 from J; bases not matched to a gene: 12. This CDR3 is built from 17 residues. Per germline, CDR1 SNHLY and CDR2 FYNNEI.

CDR3 sequence reads: CASSSEGAGANVLTF. In DNA, the CDR3 is TGTGCCAGCAGCTCAGAGGGGGCGGGGGCCAACGTCCTGACTTTC. V usage is TRBV11-2 and J usage is TRBJ2-6; 7 bases are a match to TRBD1. The germline gives CDR1 SGHAT, CDR2 FQNNGV. The length of the CDR3 is 15 residues. V was pared by 4 bases and J by 4 bases, with 4 bases of the junction left unmatched. Looking up the rest from reference TRBV11-2 and TRBJ2-6 gives the full variable domain: EAGVAQSPRYKIIEKRQSVAFWCNPISGHATLYWYQQILGQGPKLLIQFQNNGVVDDSQLPKDRFSAERLKGVDSTLKIQPAKLEDSAVYLCASSSEGAGANVLTFGAGSRLTVL.

The chain combines TRBV2 with TRBJ1-3; D not certain. The CDR3 runs to 13 residues. V was trimmed by 0 bases and J by 6 bases, leaving 6 bases between them. Germline V gives CDR1 SNHLY, CDR2 FYNNEI. CDR3 coding DNA: TGTGCCAGCAGTGAAGCCCGGGAAAACACCATATATTTT. Amino acid sequence: CASSEARENTIYF.

The chain carries TRBV3-1 (or the pseudogene TRBV3-2) and TRBJ2-1, with 12 bases identical to TRBD2. The CDR3 is made up of 21 amino acids. V shed 0 bases, J shed 6 bases, and the junction held 18 bases outside the gene matches. CDR1 and CDR2 from the germline V gene are LGHDT and YNNKEL (reference sequence). CDR3 coding DNA: TGTGCCAGCAGCCAAGATTTTATGGCAGGGCGGACTAGCGGGAAAGGCAATGAGCAGTTCTTC. Amino acids: CASSQDFMAGRTSGKGNEQFF.

This clone came up a few times. The J gene is TRBJ2-3, the V gene TRBV7-2; D uncertain. The CDR3 has 15 amino acids. Germline CDR1 is SGHTA and CDR2 is FQGNSA. V was pared by 2 bases and J by 8 bases, with 17 bases between. The CDR3 nucleotides are TGTGCCAGCAGCTTAAGACTCCGGCTCTCACCTACGCAGTATTTT. Translation gives CASSLRLRLSPTQYF. The full variable domain, completed using reference TRBV7-2 and TRBJ2-3, is GAGVSQSPSNKVTEKGKDVELRCDPISGHTALYWYRQSLGQGLEFLIYFQGNSAPDKSGLPSDRFSAERTGGSVSTLTIQRTQQEDSAVYLCASSLRLRLSPTQYFGPGTRLTVL.

J is TRBJ1-6 and V is TRBV3-1 (or the pseudogene TRBV3-2); weak D call: TRBD1 (5 bases). CDR1 is LGHDT and CDR2 is YNNKEL in the germline V gene (reference sequence). The germline V and J ends were trimmed by 4 bases and 7 bases, with 14 bases remaining between them. The CDR3 length is 15 residues. The CDR3 sequence is CASSPRQFMNSPLHF. The DNA for the CDR3 is TGTGCCAGCAGCCCACGACAGTTTATGAATTCACCCCTCCACTTT.

This rearrangement joins TRBV27 to TRBJ2-2; 12 bases fit TRBD2. This CDR3 is built from 16 residues. With V trimmed by 3 bases and J by 8 bases, 7 bases remained unmatched. The germline V gene has CDR1 MNHEY and CDR2 SMNVEV (reference sequence). Here the CDR3 DNA reads TGTGCCAGCAGTTTCTGGCTAGCGGGAGGGAAAGGGGAGCTGTTTTTT. Amino acids: CASSFWLAGGKGELFF.

This chain links TRBV25-1 with TRBJ1-4; D is ambiguous. This CDR3 is built from 13 residues. V was trimmed by 4 bases and J by 7 bases, leaving 10 bases between them. The germline V gene has CDR1 MGHDK and CDR2 SYGVNS. This CDR3 reads CASSVGDIEKLFF. The DNA of the CDR3 is TGTGCCAGCAGTGTGGGAGACATTGAAAAACTGTTTTTT.

This clone was recorded a few times. The J gene is TRBJ2-2, the V gene TRBV27, with 8 nucleotides matching TRBD2. CDR3 length: 15 residues. The germline CDR1 and CDR2 sequences are MNHEY and SMNVEV (reference sequence). The J segment lost 7 bases and the V segment lost 2 bases, leaving 6 bases of the junction unmatched. The CDR3 DNA follows: TGTGCCAGCAGTTTAGTTAGCGGGAAAGGCGGGGAGCTGTTTTTT. As protein: CASSLVSGKGGELFF.

The chain uses TRBV7-9 and TRBJ1-2; 9 nucleotides match TRBD1. V lost 5 bases, J lost 8 bases, and 9 bases stayed unmatched. This CDR3 is 14 amino acids long. The V gene's germline CDR1 is SEHNR and CDR2 FQNEAQ (reference sequence). CDR3 region: CASSPRTGEGGYTF. The CDR3 DNA reads TGTGCCAGCAGCCCTAGGACAGGGGAAGGCGGCTACACCTTC.

J is TRBJ1-2 and V is TRBV27; D not certain. The germline gives CDR1 MNHEY, CDR2 SMNVEV (reference sequence). The CDR3 extends over 12 amino acids. The ends were cut back, 2 bases at V and 5 bases at J, with 6 bases in the middle. The CDR3 is CASSLAGYGYTF. CDR3 DNA sequence: TGTGCCAGCAGTTTAGCGGGATATGGCTACACCTTC.

This sequence joins TRBV10-3 and TRBJ2-2, with a tentative D call TRBD1 (7 bases). The germline gives CDR1 ENHRY, CDR2 SYGVKD. CDR3 size: 13 residues. Between the trimmed V and J ends, which lost 3 bases and 7 bases, there was a span of 9 bases. CDR3 nucleotide sequence: TGTGCCATCAGTGACCAGGGGGGCGGGGAGCTGTTTTTT. Protein sequence: CAISDQGGGELFF.

This clone was found a few times. For the CDR3, the DNA is TGTGCCAGCAGCTTAATGGCCGGGACAACCTCTGGAAACACCATATATTTT. Amino acid sequence: CASSLMAGTTSGNTIYF. The chain couples TRBV7-2 to TRBJ1-3; weak D call: TRBD1 (6 bases). The CDR3 contains 17 residues. Germline lookup yields CDR1 SGHTA and CDR2 FQGNSA. Trimming shortened V by 2 bases and J by 0 bases, and 14 bases separated the two germline ends.

This clone was counted between two and nine times. The rearrangement joins TRBV28 to TRBJ1-3; possibly TRBD1 for D (6 bases). This CDR3 spans 15 amino acids. Deletions cut 5 bases from V and 4 bases from J, with 15 bases between. Germline values: CDR1 MDHEN, CDR2 SYDVKM. CDR3 DNA sequence: TGTGCCAGCAGTACAAGGGGGTCCTTGGGAAACACCATATATTTT. It encodes CASSTRGSLGNTIYF.

This clone was picked up a small number of times. The chain combines TRBV18 with TRBJ2-7; 11 bases map to TRBD2. V gave up 5 bases and J gave up 5 bases; unmatched junction bases: 2. Per the germline V gene, CDR1 is KGHSH and CDR2 is LQKENI. The CDR3 has 13 residues. The CDR3 nucleotides read TGTGCCAGCTCAACTAGCGGGAGAGACGAGCAGTACTTC. Its protein product is CASSTSGRDEQYF. The full variable domain, with the rest looked up from reference TRBV18 and TRBJ2-7, is NAGVMQNPRHLVRRRGQEARLRCSPMKGHSHVYWYRQLPEEGLKFMVYLQKENIIDESGMPKERFSAEFPKEGPSILRIQQVVRGDSAAYFCASSTSGRDEQYFGPGTRLTVT.

The gene calls are TRBV2 and TRBJ1-3, with 8 nucleotides matching TRBD1. V lost 0 bases to trimming and J lost 4 bases; unmatched junction nucleotides: 11. The CDR3 is 18 residues long. CDR1 is SNHLY and CDR2 is FYNNEI in the germline V gene. The CDR3 coding sequence is TGTGCCAGCAGTGAAGCGCCAGGGGGCCTTCTTACGGGAAACACCATATATTTT. Encoded protein: CASSEAPGGLLTGNTIYF.

The chain links TRBV10-3 to TRBJ1-2, with D maybe TRBD1 (5 bases). The germline gives CDR1 ENHRY, CDR2 SYGVKD. Trimming took 6 bases from V and 7 from J, leaving 12 bases between them. The CDR3 spans 12 residues. CDR3 sequence reads: CAIRIQDRGYTF. The DNA of the CDR3 is TGTGCCATCAGAATACAGGATCGTGGCTACACCTTC.

The V gene is TRBV7-2, the J gene TRBJ2-1; perhaps TRBD2 as D (5 bases). The CDR3 spans 14 residues. V was clipped by 4 bases and J by 5 bases, with 12 bases between them. Germline CDR1 and CDR2: SGHTA and FQGNSA. CDR3 coding DNA: TGTGCCAGCAGCTCCGGACTGGCAAACAATGAGCAGTTCTTC. Translating gives CASSSGLANNEQFF.

The chain links TRBV5-4 to TRBJ1-1; no definite D call. The CDR3 covers 15 residues. Germline V gene data show CDR1 as SGHNT and CDR2 as YYREEE (reference sequence). V gave up 0 bases and J gave up 1 base, with 10 bases separating them. Written as DNA, the CDR3 is TGTGCCAGCAGCTTGGGCCGGTCCGCGAACACTGAAGCTTTCTTT. Translation gives CASSLGRSANTEAFF. The full variable domain, with the rest looked up from reference TRBV5-4 and TRBJ1-1, is ETGVTQSPTHLIKTRGQQVTLRCSSQSGHNTVSWYQQALGQGPQFIFQYYREEENGRGNFPPRFSGLQFPNYSSELNVNALELDDSALYLCASSLGRSANTEAFFGQGTRLTVV.

This clone came up once. The gene calls are TRBV28 and TRBJ2-6; 9 nucleotides agree with TRBD1. The CDR3 spans 17 residues. After removal of 5 bases from V and 2 bases from J, the junction contained 7 bases not matched to a gene. Germline CDR1 reads MDHEN; CDR2 reads SYDVKM. The CDR3 DNA is TGTGCCAGCAGTCCCAGACAGGGGGTAACTGGGGCCAACGTCCTGACTTTC. It specifies CASSPRQGVTGANVLTF.

J is TRBJ2-7 and V is TRBV21-1; TRBD1 reflects the table's D call only, with no check against the DNA. TRBV21-1 is termed a pseudogene. The CDR3 extends over 15 amino acids. Here the CDR3 reads CASTYWTPDLGEQYF. The CDR3 region has the DNA TGTGCCAGCACCTACTGGACACCCGATTTGGGTGAGCAGTACTTC.

The V call is TRBV10-3, the J call TRBJ2-1; 7 bases are a match to TRBD2. V shed 4 bases and J 6 bases; nucleotides not matched to a gene: 6. Germline assignment: CDR1 ENHRY and CDR2 SYGVKD. There are 14 residues in the CDR3. The CDR3: CAISGSSGSNEQFF. CDR3 DNA: TGTGCCATCAGTGGCTCTAGCGGATCCAATGAGCAGTTCTTC.

The sample holds one count of this clone. V usage is TRBV12-5 and J usage is TRBJ2-1; D is perhaps TRBD2 (6 bases). V gave up 0 bases and J gave up 2 bases, with 14 bases separating them. The length of the CDR3 is 17 residues. CDR1 LGHNT and CDR2 FRNRAP come from the germline V gene. CDR3 sequence (DNA): TGTGCTAGTGGTTTGGTAGGGGTGGAGGGAACCTACAATGAGCAGTTCTTC. This sequence encodes CASGLVGVEGTYNEQFF.